This T cell receptor beta chain originates from a study of blood T cell repertoires in COVID-19. Study-level information: Acute and convalescent COVID-19 samples came from the United States, Italy and Spain.

This clone showed up just a few times. The authors' processing: Estimation of nucleated cell counts relied on the amplification of reference gene primers. Data came from immunoSEQ multiplex PCR; TCRdb stores just in-frame clones and leaves some out. The D gene and trimming were derived from the DNA, and the V and J assignments and clone size from that table. The sample has 200,000 to 250,000 clones; roughly 80% are singletons. Unmatched junction bases numbered 10, after V lost 6 bases and J lost 7 bases. The germline CDR1 and CDR2 sequences are MDHEN and SYDVKM. This CDR3 has 16 amino acids. Sequenced sample: peripheral blood. This TCR derives from a woman over 75 with acute or convalescent COVID-19. V usage is TRBV28 and J usage is TRBJ2-3; 13 bases fit TRBD2. Here the CDR3 DNA reads TGTGCCAGCAGAACTCCGGGACTAGCGGGGCAATATACGCAGTATTTT. As protein: CASRTPGLAGQYTQYF.